The present TCR beta chain was sequenced within a study of CD8+CD57+ T cells in acquired aplastic anemia (dated by TCRdb to 2016 to 2018). About the full investigation: On average, sorted CD4+ and CD8+ cells yielded 3.2 ug of extracted DNA, with a range of about 0.18 to 27.4 ug. CD8+CD57+ expansion was defined as frequency above the mean frequency observed in healthy subjects. Points the paper makes about the study in general: CD8+ Simpson's diversity did not differ significantly between patients and healthy controls (P=0.060). Although 25 to 30 CD8+ CDR3 sequences were shared by patients and controls, these sequences appeared highly expressed in patients and within the immunodominant clones of patients.

The germline V gene (reference sequence) sets CDR1 to SGHKS and CDR2 to YYEKEE. From the cysteine through the phenylalanine, the CDR3 covers 15 amino acids. Kept here is only the CDR3 DNA, which spans 45 bases and is read in frame from base 1. The germline V and J ends show losses of 3 bases and 3 bases respectively, and no gene match explains 7 bases of the junction. Patients chosen for sequencing had shown expansion of CD8+CD57+ cells by flow cytometry. Every patient had a diagnosis of severe acquired aplastic anemia based on International Study of Aplastic Anemia and Agranulocytosis and Camitta criteria. No patient had received any therapy when blood was sampled. The study deep-sequenced TCR repertoires of sorted CD4+ and CD8+ blood T cells from severe aplastic anemia patients and healthy subjects. In the USA, patient enrollment took place under clinicaltrials.gov protocols 00001620, 01623167, 00001397, 00071045, 00081523 and 00961064. Ficoll-Paque density gradient centrifugation was used to isolate peripheral blood mononuclear cells. Before DNA was extracted, CD4+ and CD8+ T cells were sorted using either FACS or magnetic beads.

Genomic DNA served as template for TCR beta VDJ combination and CDR3 sequence profiling. An Illumina HiSeq 2000 was the platform used for TCR repertoire sequencing. The authors' pipeline ran thus. Repertoire assessment relied on Simpson's diversity index, CDR3 size and DJ length profiles, and TRBV/TRBJ rearrangement plots. The immunodominant clone was defined as the most abundant DNA sequence in deep sequencing data. CDR3 amino acid sequences were checked for sharing across subjects and were also compared against the VDJdb database and published repertoires. TCRdb passed the public sequencing reads through fastp at Q25 and MiXCR, retaining productive beta sequences. A single entry per CDR3 protein holds the most common genes and DNA from its merged rows. The V and J calls come from TCRdb's annotation, not from the publication. This sample is represented by 160,000 or so distinct CDR3 sequences; around half of them were singletons. The top ten constitute approximately 2.9% of the sample.

This clonotype has at least ten counts. Its antigen remains undetermined. Base quality data are lacking; no much larger clone is found one base away. The sequence was obtained from a human donor with aplastic anemia. The sample consisted of sorted CD4+, CD8+, or CD8+CD57+ T cells (not recorded which) from PBMCs. Rearrangement joined TRBV5-5 to TRBJ1-1, with 8 central nucleotides matching TRBD1. The DNA is as follows: TGTGCCAGCAGCTGGGGGGGACAGGCCTACACTGAAGCTTTCTTT. It encodes CASSWGGQAYTEAFF.